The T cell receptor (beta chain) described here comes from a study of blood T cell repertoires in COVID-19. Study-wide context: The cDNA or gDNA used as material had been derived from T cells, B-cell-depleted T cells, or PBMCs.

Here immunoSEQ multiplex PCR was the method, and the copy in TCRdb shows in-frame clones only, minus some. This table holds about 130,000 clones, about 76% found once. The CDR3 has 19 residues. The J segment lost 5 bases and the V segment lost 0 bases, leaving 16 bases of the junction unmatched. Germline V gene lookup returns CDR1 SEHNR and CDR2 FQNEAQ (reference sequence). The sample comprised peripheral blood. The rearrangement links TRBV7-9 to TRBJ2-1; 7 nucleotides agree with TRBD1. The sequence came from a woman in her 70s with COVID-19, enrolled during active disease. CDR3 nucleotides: TGTGCCAGCAGCTTAGCGAAAGTTGTCGGGACAGTGAACGACAATGAGCAGTTCTTC. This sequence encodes CASSLAKVVGTVNDNEQFF.